Below, one TCR beta chain is given with its context. Its target is unknown. The record originates from a study of lymphopenia after photon versus proton radiotherapy. Notes on the study in general: Post-nadir diversity loss with photons came from oligoclonal expansion, particularly CD8+ Temra cells. Photon-treated patients lost naive T cells and TCR diversity; proton-treated stayed stable.

TCRdb's table, derived via immunoSEQ multiplex PCR, lists solely in-frame clones and lacks some. The sample shows tens of thousands of clones, roughly 90% of them seen only once. With 6 bases removed from V and 8 bases from J, the gap between germline ends came to 22 bases. The germline V gene encodes CDR1 WSHSY and CDR2 SAAADI. This CDR3 region has 16 residues. The V and J genes are TRBV10-2 and TRBJ1-4, with D tentatively TRBD1 (6 bases). This sample comprised peripheral blood, obtained from a patient treated with photon-based radiotherapy. This sequence was found in a woman aged 40 to 50 with cholangiocarcinoma. CDR3 protein: CASRGGWNEGDEKLFF. The CDR3 region has the DNA TGCGCCAGCAGGGGGGGCTGGAACGAGGGAGACGAAAAACTGTTTTTT.